This note documents a single T cell receptor (beta chain) sequence. In the authors' methods: Reference gene primer amplification gave nucleated cell count estimates. Some clones are missing from TCRdb's copy, which holds only in-frame ones; the method was immunoSEQ multiplex PCR. V and J calls and clone size are given by that table; D and trimming were obtained from the DNA. The table records about 160,000 clones, around 80% of them present only once. Germline V lookup: CDR1 SQVTM, CDR2 ANQGSEA. V lost 8 bases and J lost 0, with 10 bases in between. CDR3 size: 12 residues. The data stem from a study of blood T cell repertoires in COVID-19. Turning to the study itself: Some COVID-19 samples were acute and others convalescent; all came from the United States, Italy and Spain. Sources were T cells, B-cell-depleted T cells, or PBMCs; the material itself was cDNA or gDNA.

The sample taken for sequencing was peripheral blood. The clonotype originates from an elderly woman with active or convalescent COVID-19. V gene TRBV29-1 combines with J gene TRBJ1-1, with D maybe TRBD1 (5 bases). In DNA form, the CDR3 reads TGCAGCCCTCAGGGTCTGAACACTGAAGCTTTCTTT. Amino acid sequence: CSPQGLNTEAFF.